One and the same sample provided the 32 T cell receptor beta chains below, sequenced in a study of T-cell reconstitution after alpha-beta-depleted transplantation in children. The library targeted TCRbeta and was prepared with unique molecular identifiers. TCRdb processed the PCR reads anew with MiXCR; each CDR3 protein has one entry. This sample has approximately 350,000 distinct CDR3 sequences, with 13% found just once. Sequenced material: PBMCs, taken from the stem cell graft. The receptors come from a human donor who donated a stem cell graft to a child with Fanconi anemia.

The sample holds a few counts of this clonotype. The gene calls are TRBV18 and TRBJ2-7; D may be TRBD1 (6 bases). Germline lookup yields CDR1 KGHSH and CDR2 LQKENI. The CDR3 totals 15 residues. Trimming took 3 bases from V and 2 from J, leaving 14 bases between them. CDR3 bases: TGTGCCAGCTCACCCCAGGGGATCGGGACCTACGAGCAGTACTTC. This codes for CASSPQGIGTYEQYF.

The CDR3 protein is CSVEDGANYGYTF. CDR3 nucleotides: TGCAGCGTTGAAGATGGGGCTAACTATGGCTACACCTTC. The J gene is TRBJ1-2, the V gene TRBV29-1; D gene ambiguous. Germline loops: CDR1 SQVTM, CDR2 ANQGSEA. The CDR3 runs 13 residues. Trimming removed 0 bases from V and 0 bases from J, with 5 bases in between.

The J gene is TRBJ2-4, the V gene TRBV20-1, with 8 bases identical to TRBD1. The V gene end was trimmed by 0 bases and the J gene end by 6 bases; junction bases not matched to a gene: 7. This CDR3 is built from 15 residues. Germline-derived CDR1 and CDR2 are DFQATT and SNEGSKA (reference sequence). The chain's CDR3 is CSAREGTGVTNIQYF. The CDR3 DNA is TGCAGTGCTAGAGAGGGGACAGGAGTTACAAACATTCAGTACTTC.

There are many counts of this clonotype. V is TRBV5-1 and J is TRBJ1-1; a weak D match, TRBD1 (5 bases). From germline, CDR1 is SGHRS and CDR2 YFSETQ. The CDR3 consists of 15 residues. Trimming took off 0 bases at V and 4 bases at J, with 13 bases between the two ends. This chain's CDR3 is CASSLESGRSTEAFF. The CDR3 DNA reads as TGCGCCAGCAGCTTGGAATCAGGGCGGAGCACTGAAGCTTTCTTT. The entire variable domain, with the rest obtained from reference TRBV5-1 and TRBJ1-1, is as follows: KAGVTQTPRYLIKTRGQQVTLSCSPISGHRSVSWYQQTPGQGLQFLFEYFSETQRNKGNFPGRFSGRQFSNSRSEMNVSTLELGDSALYLCASSLESGRSTEAFFGQGTRLTVV.

CDR3 loop: CASTQGGSNTEAFF. CDR3 in DNA: TGTGCCAGCACTCAGGGGGGGTCGAACACTGAAGCTTTCTTT. The J gene is TRBJ1-1, the V gene TRBV12-3 or TRBV12-4; 7 bases match TRBD1. The CDR3 runs to 14 residues. Trimming cost V 7 bases and J 1 base; bases outside gene matches: 6.

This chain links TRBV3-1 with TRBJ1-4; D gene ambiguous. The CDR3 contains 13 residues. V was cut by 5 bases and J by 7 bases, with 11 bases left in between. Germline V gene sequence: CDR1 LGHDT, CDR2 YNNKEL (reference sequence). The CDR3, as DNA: TGTGCCAGCAGCGTCCGGGCTTCTGAAAAACTGTTTTTT. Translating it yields CASSVRASEKLFF.

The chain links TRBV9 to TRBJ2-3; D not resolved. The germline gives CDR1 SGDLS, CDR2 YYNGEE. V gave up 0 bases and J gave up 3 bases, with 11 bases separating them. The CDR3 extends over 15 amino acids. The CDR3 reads CASSVAGTQTDTQYF. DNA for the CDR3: TGTGCCAGCAGCGTAGCTGGTACCCAAACAGATACGCAGTATTTT. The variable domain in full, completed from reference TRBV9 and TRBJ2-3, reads DSGVTQTPKHLITATGQRVTLRCSPRSGDLSVYWYQQSLDQGLQFLIQYYNGEERAKGNILERFSAQQFPDLHSELNLSSLELGDSALYFCASSVAGTQTDTQYFGPGTRLTVL.

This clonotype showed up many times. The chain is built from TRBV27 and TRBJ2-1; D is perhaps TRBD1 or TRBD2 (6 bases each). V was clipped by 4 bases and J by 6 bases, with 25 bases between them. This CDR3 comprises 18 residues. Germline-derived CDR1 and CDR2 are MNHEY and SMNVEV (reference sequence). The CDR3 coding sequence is TGTGCCAGCAGTTCCGCCCGTGGGGGGCTGGGTAACCTCAATGAGCAGTTCTTC. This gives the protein CASSSARGGLGNLNEQFF.

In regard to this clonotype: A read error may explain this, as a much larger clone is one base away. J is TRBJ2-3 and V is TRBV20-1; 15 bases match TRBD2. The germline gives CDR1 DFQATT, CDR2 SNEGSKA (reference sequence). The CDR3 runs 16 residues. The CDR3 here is CCATGTSGGSSDTQYF. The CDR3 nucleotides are TGCTGTGCAACCGGGACTAGCGGGGGGTCTTCAGATACGCAGTATTTT.

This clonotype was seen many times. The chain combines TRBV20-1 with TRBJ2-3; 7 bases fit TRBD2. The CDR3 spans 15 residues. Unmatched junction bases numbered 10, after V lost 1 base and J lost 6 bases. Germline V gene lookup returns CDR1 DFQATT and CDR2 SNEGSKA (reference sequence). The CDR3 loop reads CSARALTGGTDTQYF. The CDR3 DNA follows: TGCAGTGCTAGAGCACTGACGGGGGGTACGGATACGCAGTATTTT.

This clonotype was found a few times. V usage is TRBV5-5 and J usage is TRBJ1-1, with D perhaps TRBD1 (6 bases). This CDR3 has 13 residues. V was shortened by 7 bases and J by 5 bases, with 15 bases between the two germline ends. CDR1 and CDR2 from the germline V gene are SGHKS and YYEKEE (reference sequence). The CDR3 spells CASGGGLSTEAFF. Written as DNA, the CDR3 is TGTGCCAGCGGGGGGGGCCTATCAACTGAAGCTTTCTTT.

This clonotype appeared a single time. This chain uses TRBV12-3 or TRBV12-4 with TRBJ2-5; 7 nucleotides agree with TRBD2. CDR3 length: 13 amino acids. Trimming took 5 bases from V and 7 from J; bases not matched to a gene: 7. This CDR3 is CASSAGLGATQYF. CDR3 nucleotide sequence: TGTGCCAGCAGTGCCGGACTAGGGGCGACCCAGTACTTC.

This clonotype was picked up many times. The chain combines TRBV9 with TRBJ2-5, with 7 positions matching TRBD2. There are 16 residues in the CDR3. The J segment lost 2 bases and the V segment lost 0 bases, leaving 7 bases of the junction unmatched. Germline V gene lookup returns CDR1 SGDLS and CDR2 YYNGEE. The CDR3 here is CASSVAGGLNQETQYF. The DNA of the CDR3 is TGTGCCAGCAGCGTAGCCGGGGGACTAAATCAAGAGACCCAGTACTTC.

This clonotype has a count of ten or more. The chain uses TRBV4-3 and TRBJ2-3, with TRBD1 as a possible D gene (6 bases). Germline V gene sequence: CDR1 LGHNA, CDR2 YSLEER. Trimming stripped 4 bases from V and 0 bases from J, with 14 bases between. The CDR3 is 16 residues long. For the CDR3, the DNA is TGCGCCAGCAGCCTAGAGGGACAAAGTAGCACAGATACGCAGTATTTT. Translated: CASSLEGQSSTDTQYF.

CDR3 sequence: CASSLGTGRYEQYV. CDR3 DNA sequence: TGTGCCAGCAGCTTAGGGACAGGGAGATACGAGCAGTACGTC. The genes are TRBV11-2 and TRBJ2-7; 8 nucleotides align to TRBD1. Germline lookup yields CDR1 SGHAT and CDR2 FQNNGV. V trimming: 1 base; J trimming: 4 bases; junction bases outside the gene matches: 3. The CDR3 spans 14 residues.

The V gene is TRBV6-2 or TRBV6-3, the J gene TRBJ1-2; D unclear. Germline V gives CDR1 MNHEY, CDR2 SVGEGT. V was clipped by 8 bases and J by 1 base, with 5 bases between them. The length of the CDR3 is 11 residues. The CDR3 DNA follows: TGTGCCAGCTCCCATAACTATGGCTACACCTTC. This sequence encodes CASSHNYGYTF.

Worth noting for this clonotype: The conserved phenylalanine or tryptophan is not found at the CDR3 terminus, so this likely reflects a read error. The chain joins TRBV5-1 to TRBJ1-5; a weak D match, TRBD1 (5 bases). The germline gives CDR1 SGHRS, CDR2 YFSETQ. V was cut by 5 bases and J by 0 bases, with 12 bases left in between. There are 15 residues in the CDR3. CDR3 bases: TGCGCCAGCAGTCCGTTCGGGGGTAGCAATCAGCCCCAGCATATT. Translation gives CASSPFGGSNQPQHI.

CDR3 bases: TGTGCCAGCAGTATATCGACAGGGGACACTGAAGCTTTCTTT. This translates into CASSISTGDTEAFF. The chain recombines TRBV28 with TRBJ1-1; 8 bases agree with TRBD1. There are 14 residues in the CDR3. Trimming at V came to 5 bases and at J to 3 bases, leaving 5 bases not matched to a gene. Germline V gene data show CDR1 as MDHEN and CDR2 as SYDVKM.

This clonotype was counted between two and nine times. In DNA, the CDR3 is TGTGCCAGCAGCTTTCCGACGAGCACCCAAGGTGGCTACACCTTC. Encoded protein: CASSFPTSTQGGYTF. The genes are TRBV7-9 and TRBJ1-2, with D hard to call. V gave up 3 bases and J gave up 7 bases, with 18 bases separating them. Germline values: CDR1 SEHNR, CDR2 FQNEAQ (reference sequence). The CDR3 totals 15 residues.

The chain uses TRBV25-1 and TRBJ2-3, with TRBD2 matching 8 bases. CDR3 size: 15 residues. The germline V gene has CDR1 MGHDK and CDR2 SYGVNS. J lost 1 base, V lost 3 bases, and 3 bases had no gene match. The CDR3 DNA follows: TGTGCCAGCAGTGATTTACTAGCGGGCACAGATACGCAGTATTTT. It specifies CASSDLLAGTDTQYF. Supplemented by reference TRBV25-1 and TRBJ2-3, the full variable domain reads EADIYQTPRYLVIGTGKKITLECSQTMGHDKMYWYQQDPGMELHLIHYSYGVNSTEKGDLSSESTVSRIRTEHFPLTLESARPSHTSQYLCASSDLLAGTDTQYFGPGTRLTVL.

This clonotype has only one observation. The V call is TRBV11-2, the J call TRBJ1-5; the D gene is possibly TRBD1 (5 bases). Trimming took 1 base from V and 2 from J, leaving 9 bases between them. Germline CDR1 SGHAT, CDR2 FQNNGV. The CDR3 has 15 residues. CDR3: CASSLVLGGNQPQHF. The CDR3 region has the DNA TGTGCCAGCAGCTTAGTGCTAGGGGGCAATCAGCCCCAGCATTTT.

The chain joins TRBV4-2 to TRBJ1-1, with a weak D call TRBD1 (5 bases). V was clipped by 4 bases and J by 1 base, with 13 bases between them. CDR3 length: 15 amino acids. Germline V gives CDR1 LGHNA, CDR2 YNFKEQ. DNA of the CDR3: TGTGCCAGCAGCCCCAGGGAGGATAAGAACACTGAAGCTTTCTTT. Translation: CASSPREDKNTEAFF.

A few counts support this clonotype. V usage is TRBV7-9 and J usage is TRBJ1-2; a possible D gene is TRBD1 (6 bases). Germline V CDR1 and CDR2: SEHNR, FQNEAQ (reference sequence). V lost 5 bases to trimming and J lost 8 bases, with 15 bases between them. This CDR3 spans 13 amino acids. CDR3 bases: TGTGCCAGCAGCGGAACTGGACAGTTCGGCTACACCTTC. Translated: CASSGTGQFGYTF.

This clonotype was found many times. The CDR3 loop reads CASSFGTSEQFF. The DNA of the CDR3 is TGTGCCAGCAGTTTCGGGACTTCTGAGCAGTTCTTC. The J gene is TRBJ2-1, the V gene TRBV5-6, with a tentative D call TRBD2 (6 bases). The CDR3 extends over 12 amino acids. Germline CDR1 is SGHDT and CDR2 is YYEEEE. Trimming pared 5 bases from V and 9 bases from J, leaving 12 bases between.

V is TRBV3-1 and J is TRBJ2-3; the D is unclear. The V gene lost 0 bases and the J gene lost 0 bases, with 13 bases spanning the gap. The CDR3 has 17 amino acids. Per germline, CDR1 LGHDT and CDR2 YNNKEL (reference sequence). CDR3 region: CASSQDGVETSTDTQYF. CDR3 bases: TGTGCCAGCAGCCAAGATGGTGTAGAGACCAGCACAGATACGCAGTATTTT.

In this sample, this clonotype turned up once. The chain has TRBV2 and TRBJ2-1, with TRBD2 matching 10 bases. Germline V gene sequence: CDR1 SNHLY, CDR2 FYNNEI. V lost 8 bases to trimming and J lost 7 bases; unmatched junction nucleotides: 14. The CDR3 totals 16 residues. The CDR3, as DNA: TGTGCCAGCCTAGGACTAAGCGGGGGGGCCAGTAATGAGCAGTTCTTC. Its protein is CASLGLSGGASNEQFF.

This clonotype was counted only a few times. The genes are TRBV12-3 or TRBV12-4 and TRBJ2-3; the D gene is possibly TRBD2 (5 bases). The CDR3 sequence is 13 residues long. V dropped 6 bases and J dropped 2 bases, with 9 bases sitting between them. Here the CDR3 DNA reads TGTGCCAGCAGGGACGGACTCACAGATACGCAGTATTTT. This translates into CASRDGLTDTQYF.

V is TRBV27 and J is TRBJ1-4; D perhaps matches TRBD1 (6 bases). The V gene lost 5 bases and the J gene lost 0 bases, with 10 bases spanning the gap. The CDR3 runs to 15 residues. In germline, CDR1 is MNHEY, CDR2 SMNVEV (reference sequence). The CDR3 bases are TGTGCCAGCAGTCTGACAGGTGCAACTAATGAAAAACTGTTTTTT. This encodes CASSLTGATNEKLFF.

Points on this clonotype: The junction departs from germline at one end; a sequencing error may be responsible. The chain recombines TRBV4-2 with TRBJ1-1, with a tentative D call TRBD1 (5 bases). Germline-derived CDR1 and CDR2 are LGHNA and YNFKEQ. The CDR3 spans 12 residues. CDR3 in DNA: TGTGCCAGCAGCCAAGCCCCGGGACCTTCACAGTTT. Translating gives CASSQAPGPSQF.

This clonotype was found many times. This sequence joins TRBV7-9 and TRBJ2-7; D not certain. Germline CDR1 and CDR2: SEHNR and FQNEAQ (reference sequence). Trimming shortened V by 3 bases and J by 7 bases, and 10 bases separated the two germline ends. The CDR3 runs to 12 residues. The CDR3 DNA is TGTGCCAGCAGCTTGTTGGGTGGTGAGCAGTACGTC. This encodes CASSLLGGEQYV.

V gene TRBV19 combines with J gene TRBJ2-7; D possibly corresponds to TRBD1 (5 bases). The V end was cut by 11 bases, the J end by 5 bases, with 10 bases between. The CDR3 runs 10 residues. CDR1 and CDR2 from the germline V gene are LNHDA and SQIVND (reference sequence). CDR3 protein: CARQGNEQYF. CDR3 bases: TGTGCCCGGCAGGGAAACGAGCAGTACTTC.

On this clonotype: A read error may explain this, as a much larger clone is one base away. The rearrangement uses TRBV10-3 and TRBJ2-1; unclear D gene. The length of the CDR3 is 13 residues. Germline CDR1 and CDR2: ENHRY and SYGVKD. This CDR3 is CAISKSDYNEQFF. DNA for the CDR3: TGTGCCATCAGTAAGTCGGATTACAATGAGCAGTTCTTC.